The 18 T cell receptor beta chains below were found in one sample sequenced in a study of post-analysis software for immune sequencing data. General observations from the study: Five or six TRBV segments were significantly more frequent in patients than in controls. TRBV5-6, TRBV5-1 and TRBV20-1 were among these segments.

TCR beta libraries were prepared from cDNA with unique molecular identifiers. TCRdb re-derived calls from the PCR reads in MiXCR, one entry per CDR3 protein. The table shows under 200,000 distinct CDR3 sequences, with approximately 29% occurring only once. These receptors have no identified antigens. The sample consisted of blood. These receptors all come from a girl aged 2-17 years with multiple sclerosis.

V gene TRBV20-1 combines with J gene TRBJ1-2; 7 positions agree with TRBD1. Germline values: CDR1 DFQATT, CDR2 SNEGSKA (reference sequence). This CDR3 is built from 14 residues. Trimming removed 4 bases from V and 3 bases from J; junction bases left unmatched: 8. CDR3: CSATPTGYDYGYTF. The CDR3 DNA sequence: TGCAGTGCTACTCCGACAGGGTACGACTATGGCTACACCTTC.

This clonotype was seen many times. V usage is TRBV19 and J usage is TRBJ2-5; maybe TRBD1 (7 bases). The CDR3 runs to 15 residues. Per the germline V gene, CDR1 is LNHDA and CDR2 is SQIVND (reference sequence). Trimming cost V 4 bases and J 0 bases, with 12 bases left between them. CDR3 in amino acids: CASSTGDRDQETQYF. Written as DNA, the CDR3 is TGTGCCAGTAGTACGGGAGACAGGGACCAAGAGACCCAGTACTTC. Based on the CDR3 plus reference TRBV19 and TRBJ2-5, the full variable domain is DGGITQSPKYLFRKEGQNVTLSCEQNLNHDAMYWYRQDPGQGLRLIYYSQIVNDFQKGDIAEGYSVSREKKESFPLTVTSAQKNPTAFYLCASSTGDRDQETQYFGPGTRLLVL.

This clonotype came up a few times. V gene TRBV7-2 combines with J gene TRBJ1-5; 11 bases are a match to TRBD1. Losses at the gene ends were 5 bases for V and 6 bases for J; bases not matched to a gene: 9. The CDR3 runs to 16 residues. Germline CDR1 SGHTA, CDR2 FQGNSA. The DNA of the CDR3 is TGTGCCAGCAGCCCGACGGACAGGGGGCTCCCTCAGCCCCAGCATTTT. This translates into CASSPTDRGLPQPQHF.

This clonotype was recorded many times. The V call is TRBV3-1, the J call TRBJ2-1; no definite D call. The CDR3 is 16 amino acids. Germline V gene sequence: CDR1 LGHDT, CDR2 YNNKEL (reference sequence). Deletions cut 1 base from V and 3 bases from J, with 13 bases between. CDR3 in amino acids: CASSQVPLRVYNEQFF. CDR3 sequence (DNA): TGTGCCAGCAGCCAAGTTCCCCTTCGAGTCTACAATGAGCAGTTCTTC.

The chain employs TRBV2 and TRBJ1-1; the match to TRBD1 covers 9 bases. Germline V gene lookup returns CDR1 SNHLY and CDR2 FYNNEI. V lost 1 base and J lost 4; bases outside the gene matches: 7. This CDR3 comprises 16 residues. For the CDR3, the DNA is TGTGCCAGCAGTGAAGAGAAACAGGGGGCGGGCACTGAAGCTTTCTTT. It is translated as CASSEEKQGAGTEAFF.

The chain has TRBV20-1 and TRBJ2-2, with D maybe TRBD2 (5 bases). Germline values: CDR1 DFQATT, CDR2 SNEGSKA (reference sequence). V shed 5 bases and J shed 3 bases, with 7 bases lying between them. CDR3 size: 12 residues. The CDR3 nucleotides are TGCAGTGCTTCGGGGTACACCGGGGAGCTGTTTTTT. Its translation: CSASGYTGELFF.

This clonotype was recorded a few times. The V call is TRBV20-1, the J call TRBJ1-5, with a tentative D call TRBD1 (6 bases). Germline CDR1 reads DFQATT; CDR2 reads SNEGSKA (reference sequence). Trimming pared 5 bases from V and 4 bases from J, leaving 9 bases between. CDR3 length equals 12 residues. The CDR3 sequence: CSAGQINQPQHF. The DNA for the CDR3 is TGCAGTGCTGGACAGATTAATCAGCCCCAGCATTTT.

This clonotype occurred many times. The chain is built from TRBV20-1 and TRBJ2-3; unclear D gene. Germline V gene lookup returns CDR1 DFQATT and CDR2 SNEGSKA (reference sequence). This CDR3 comprises 11 residues. V was clipped by 8 bases and J by 0 bases, with 6 bases between them. In nucleotides, the CDR3 is TGCAGTCAGACTAGCACAGATACGCAGTATTTT. Residues: CSQTSTDTQYF.

This clonotype has at least ten counts. The CDR3 here is CSAGSTGIMYGYTF. As DNA, the CDR3 is TGCAGTGCCGGATCGACAGGGATAATGTATGGCTACACCTTC. The chain links TRBV20-1 to TRBJ1-2; 7 bases line up with TRBD1. This CDR3 spans 14 amino acids. CDR1 DFQATT and CDR2 SNEGSKA come from the germline V gene (reference sequence). V lost 6 bases to trimming and J lost 5 bases; unmatched junction nucleotides: 12.

The CDR3 sequence: CASGTGCYEQYF. In DNA, the CDR3 is TGTGCCAGCGGGACAGGCTGTTACGAGCAGTACTTC. The V gene is TRBV3-1, the J gene TRBJ2-7; 8 bases are a match to TRBD1. Per the germline V gene, CDR1 is LGHDT and CDR2 is YNNKEL (reference sequence). The CDR3 is made up of 12 amino acids. Trimming at V came to 8 bases and at J to 4 bases, leaving 4 bases not matched to a gene.

As concerns this clonotype: A much larger clone lies a single base off, so this may be a read error. The rearrangement links TRBV4-2 to TRBJ1-2, with no clear D. Per germline, CDR1 LGHNA and CDR2 YNFKEQ. This CDR3 has 16 amino acids. This chain's CDR3 is CASSQDLTESYYDYTF. CDR3 DNA sequence: TGTGCCAGCAGCCAAGATCTAACAGAGAGCTACTATGACTACACCTTC.

This clonotype showed up just a few times. With a much larger clone just one base away, this may be a read error. This chain joins TRBV5-1 and TRBJ2-1; 11 nucleotides line up with TRBD2. The J call may be in error: the DNA end matches TRBJ2-7 better. The germline gives CDR1 SGHRS, CDR2 YFSETQ. The CDR3 length is 15 residues. CDR3 loop: CASSPLAGGLNEQYF. CDR3 sequence (DNA): TGCGCCAGCAGCCCCTTAGCGGGGGGGCTTAATGAGCAGTACTTC.

Details on this clonotype: This sequence may be a read error, since a much larger clone differs from it by one base. The chain is built from TRBV4-1 and TRBJ2-1; tentatively, D is TRBD1 or TRBD2 (5 bases each). Between the trimmed V and J ends, which lost 4 bases and 13 bases, there was a span of 14 bases. The CDR3 spans 12 residues. Germline V gene sequence: CDR1 MGHRA, CDR2 YSYEKL. CDR3 bases: TGCGCCAGCAGCCTTATAGGGGAGACCCAGTTCTTC. This encodes CASSLIGETQFF.

The rearrangement joins TRBV20-1 to TRBJ2-7, with unresolved D. V was clipped by 5 bases and J by 7 bases, with 15 bases between them. CDR3 size: 12 residues. In germline, CDR1 is DFQATT, CDR2 SNEGSKA (reference sequence). The DNA of the CDR3 is TGCAGTGCTGCCCGACGACACAATGAGCAGTACTTC. Encoded protein: CSAARRHNEQYF.

This clonotype was seen only a few times. This chain connects TRBV20-1 to TRBJ1-2; the match to TRBD1 covers 7 bases. The CDR3 covers 15 residues. J was trimmed by 8 bases and V by 3 bases; bases with no gene match: 15. Germline V CDR1 and CDR2: DFQATT, SNEGSKA (reference sequence). DNA for the CDR3: TGCAGTGCTAGGCCTGCGGGATACAGGGGACGGGGCTACACCTTC. It specifies CSARPAGYRGRGYTF.

This clonotype was counted between two and nine times. The chain recombines TRBV20-1 with TRBJ2-1; D gene ambiguous. CDR1 DFQATT and CDR2 SNEGSKA come from the germline V gene (reference sequence). V lost 7 bases and J 0 bases, leaving 7 bases between the germline ends. The CDR3 has 12 amino acids. CDR3 DNA sequence: TGCAGTGTTGCACGCTCCTACAATGAGCAGTTCTTC. Translation: CSVARSYNEQFF.

Turning to this clonotype: This clone may be a read error of a much larger clone one base away. This chain uses TRBV4-1 with TRBJ2-1; D gene unclear. Germline lookup yields CDR1 MGHRA and CDR2 YSYEKL. The CDR3 is made up of 12 amino acids. In nucleotides, the CDR3 is TGCACCAGCAGCCAAGATGGCAATGAGCAGTTCTTC. It encodes CTSSQDGNEQFF.

This clonotype appeared many times. V and J are TRBV20-1 and TRBJ2-7, with 8 bases identical to TRBD1. Germline trimming cut 4 bases from V and 2 bases from J; bases unmatched to any gene: 7. The CDR3 has 14 amino acids. Looked up from germline, CDR1 is DFQATT and CDR2 is SNEGSKA (reference sequence). CDR3 nucleotide sequence: TGCAGTGCTACTGGGACAGGACATCCCTACGAGCAGTACTTC. This translates into CSATGTGHPYEQYF.